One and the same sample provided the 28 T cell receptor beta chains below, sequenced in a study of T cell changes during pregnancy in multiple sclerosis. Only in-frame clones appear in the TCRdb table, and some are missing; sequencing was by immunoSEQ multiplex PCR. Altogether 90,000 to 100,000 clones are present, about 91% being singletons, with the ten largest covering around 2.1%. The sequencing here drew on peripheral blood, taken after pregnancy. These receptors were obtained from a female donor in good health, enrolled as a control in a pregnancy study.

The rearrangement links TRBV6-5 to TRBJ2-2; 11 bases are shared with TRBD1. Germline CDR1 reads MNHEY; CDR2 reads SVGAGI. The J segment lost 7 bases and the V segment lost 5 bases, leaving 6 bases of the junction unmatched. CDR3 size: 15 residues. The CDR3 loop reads CASSQGQGGGGELFF. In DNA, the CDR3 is TGTGCCAGCAGTCAGGGACAGGGGGGGGGCGGGGAGCTGTTTTTT.

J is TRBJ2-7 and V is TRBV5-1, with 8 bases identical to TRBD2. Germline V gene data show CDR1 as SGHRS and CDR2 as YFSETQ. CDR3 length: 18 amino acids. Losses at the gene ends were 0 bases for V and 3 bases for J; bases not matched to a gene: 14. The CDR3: CASSLASTGGRTLYEQYF. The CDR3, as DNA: TGCGCCAGCAGCTTGGCGTCGACGGGAGGGAGGACCCTCTACGAGCAGTACTTC.

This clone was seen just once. CDR3 sequence reads: CASSRLGAGQKSNEQFF. The DNA for the CDR3 is TGTGCCAGCAGCCGTCTTGGCGCGGGACAGAAAAGCAATGAGCAGTTCTTC. This rearrangement joins TRBV5-4 to TRBJ2-1; D perhaps matches TRBD1 (7 bases). CDR3 length: 17 amino acids. Germline assignment: CDR1 SGHNT and CDR2 YYREEE (reference sequence). The V and J ends lost 4 bases and 6 bases respectively, with 23 bases between them.

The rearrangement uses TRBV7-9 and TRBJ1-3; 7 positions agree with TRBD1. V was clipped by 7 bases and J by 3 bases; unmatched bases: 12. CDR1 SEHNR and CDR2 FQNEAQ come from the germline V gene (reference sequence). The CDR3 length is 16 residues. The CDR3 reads CASILGQEDFGNTIYF. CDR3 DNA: TGTGCCAGCATCCTAGGACAGGAGGATTTTGGAAACACCATATATTTT.

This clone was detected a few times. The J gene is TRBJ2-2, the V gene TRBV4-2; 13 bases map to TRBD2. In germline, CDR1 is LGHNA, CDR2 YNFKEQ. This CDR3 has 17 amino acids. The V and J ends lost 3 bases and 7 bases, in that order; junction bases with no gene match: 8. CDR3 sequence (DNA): TGTGCCAGCAGCCACCTCGGACTAGCGGGGGAAGTCGGGGAGCTGTTTTTT. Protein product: CASSHLGLAGEVGELFF.

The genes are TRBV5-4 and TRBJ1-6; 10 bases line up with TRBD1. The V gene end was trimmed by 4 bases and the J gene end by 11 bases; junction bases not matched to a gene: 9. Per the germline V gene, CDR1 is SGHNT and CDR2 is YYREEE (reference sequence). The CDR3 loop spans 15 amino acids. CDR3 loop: CASSDPGQGSTPLHF. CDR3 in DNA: TGTGCCAGCAGCGATCCGGGACAGGGGTCCACACCCCTCCACTTT.

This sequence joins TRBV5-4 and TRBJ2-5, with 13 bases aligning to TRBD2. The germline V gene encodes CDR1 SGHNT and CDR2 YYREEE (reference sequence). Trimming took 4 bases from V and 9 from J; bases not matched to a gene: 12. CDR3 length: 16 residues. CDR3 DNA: TGTGCCAGCAGCCCAGGACTAGCGGGAGCCACTGGGGCCCAGTACTTC. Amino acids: CASSPGLAGATGAQYF.

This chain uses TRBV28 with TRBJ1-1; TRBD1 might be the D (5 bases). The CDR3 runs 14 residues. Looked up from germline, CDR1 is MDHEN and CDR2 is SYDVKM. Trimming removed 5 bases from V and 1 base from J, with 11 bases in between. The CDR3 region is CASSPGARNTEAFF. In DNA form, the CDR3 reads TGTGCCAGCAGTCCTGGGGCGAGGAACACTGAAGCTTTCTTT.

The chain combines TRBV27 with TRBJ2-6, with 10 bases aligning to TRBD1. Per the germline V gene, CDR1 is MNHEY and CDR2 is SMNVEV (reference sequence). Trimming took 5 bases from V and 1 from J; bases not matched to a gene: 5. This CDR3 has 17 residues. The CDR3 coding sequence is TGTGCCAGCAGTCCCGGGACAGGGGCTTCTGGGGCCAACGTCCTGACTTTC. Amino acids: CASSPGTGASGANVLTF.

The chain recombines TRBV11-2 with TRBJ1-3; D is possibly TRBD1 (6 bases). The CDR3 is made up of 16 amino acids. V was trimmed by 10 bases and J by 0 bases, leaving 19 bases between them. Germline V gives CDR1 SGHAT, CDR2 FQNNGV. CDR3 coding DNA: TGTGCCACCTCGAAGGGGGACCGGAGCTCTGGAAACACCATATATTTT. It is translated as CATSKGDRSSGNTIYF.

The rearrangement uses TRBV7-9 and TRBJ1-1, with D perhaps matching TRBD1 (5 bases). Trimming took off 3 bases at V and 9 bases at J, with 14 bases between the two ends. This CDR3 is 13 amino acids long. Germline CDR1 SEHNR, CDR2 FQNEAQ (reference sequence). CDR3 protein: CASSLGREGKAFF. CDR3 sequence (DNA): TGTGCCAGCAGCTTGGGCAGGGAGGGAAAAGCTTTCTTT.

CDR3 nucleotides: TGTGCCAGCAGTCGCGGGGGGTCAGGGGGGGTGGGTCAGCCCCAGCATTTT. Protein: CASSRGGSGGVGQPQHF. This sequence joins TRBV28 and TRBJ1-5, with 7 nucleotides matching TRBD1. CDR3 length: 17 residues. Germline V gives CDR1 MDHEN, CDR2 SYDVKM. V trimming: 5 bases; J trimming: 6 bases; junction bases outside the gene matches: 16.

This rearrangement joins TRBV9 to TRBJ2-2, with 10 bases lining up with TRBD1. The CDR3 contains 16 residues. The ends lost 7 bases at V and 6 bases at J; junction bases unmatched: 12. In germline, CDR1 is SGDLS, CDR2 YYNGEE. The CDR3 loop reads CASVVGDRGNAGELFF. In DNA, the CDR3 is TGTGCCAGCGTCGTCGGGGACAGGGGAAACGCCGGGGAGCTGTTTTTT. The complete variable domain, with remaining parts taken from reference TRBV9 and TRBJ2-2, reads DSGVTQTPKHLITATGQRVTLRCSPRSGDLSVYWYQQSLDQGLQFLIQYYNGEERAKGNILERFSAQQFPDLHSELNLSSLELGDSALYFCASVVGDRGNAGELFFGEGSRLTVL.

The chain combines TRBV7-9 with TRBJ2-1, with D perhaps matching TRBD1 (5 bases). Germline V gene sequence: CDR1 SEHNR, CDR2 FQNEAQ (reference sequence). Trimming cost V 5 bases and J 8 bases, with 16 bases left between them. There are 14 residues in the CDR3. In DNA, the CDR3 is TGTGCCAGCAGCCCCCCTGGCAGGGTCTATGAGCAGTTCTTC. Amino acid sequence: CASSPPGRVYEQFF.

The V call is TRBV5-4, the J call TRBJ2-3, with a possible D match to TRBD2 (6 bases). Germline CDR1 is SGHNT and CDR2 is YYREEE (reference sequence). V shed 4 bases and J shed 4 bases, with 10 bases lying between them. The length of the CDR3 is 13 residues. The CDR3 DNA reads TGTGCCAGCAGCCCCACGGGGGCAGATACGCAGTATTTT. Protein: CASSPTGADTQYF.

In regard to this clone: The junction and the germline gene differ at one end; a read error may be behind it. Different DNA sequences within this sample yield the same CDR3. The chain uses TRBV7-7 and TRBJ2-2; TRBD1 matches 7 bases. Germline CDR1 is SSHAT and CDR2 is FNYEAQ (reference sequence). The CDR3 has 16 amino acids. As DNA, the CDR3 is TGTGCTAGCAGTTTAGGACAGGTCGGTCACACCGGGGAGCTGTTTTTT. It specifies CASSLGQVGHTGELFF.

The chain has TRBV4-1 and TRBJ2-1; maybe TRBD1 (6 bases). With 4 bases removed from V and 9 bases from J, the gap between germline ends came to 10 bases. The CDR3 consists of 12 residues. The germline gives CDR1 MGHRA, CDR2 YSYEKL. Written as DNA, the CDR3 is TGCGCCAGCAGCCGGGGACACATTGAGCAGTTCTTC. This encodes CASSRGHIEQFF.

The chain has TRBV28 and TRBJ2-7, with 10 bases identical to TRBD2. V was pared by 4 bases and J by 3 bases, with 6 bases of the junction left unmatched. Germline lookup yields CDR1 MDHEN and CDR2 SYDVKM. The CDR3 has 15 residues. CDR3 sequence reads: CASSYASGRSYEQYF. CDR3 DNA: TGTGCCAGCAGTTACGCTAGCGGGAGAAGCTACGAGCAGTACTTC. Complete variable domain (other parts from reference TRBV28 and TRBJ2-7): DVKVTQSSRYLVKRTGEKVFLECVQDMDHENMFWYRQDPGLGLRLIYFSYDVKMKEKGDIPEGYSVSREKKERFSLILESASTNQTSMYLCASSYASGRSYEQYFGPGTRLTVT.

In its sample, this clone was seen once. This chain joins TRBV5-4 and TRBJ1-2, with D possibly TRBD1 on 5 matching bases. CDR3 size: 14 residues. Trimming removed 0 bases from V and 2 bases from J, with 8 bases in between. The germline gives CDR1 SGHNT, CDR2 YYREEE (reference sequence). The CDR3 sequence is CASSLGQKNYGYTF. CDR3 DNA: TGTGCCAGCAGCTTGGGACAGAAGAACTATGGCTACACCTTC. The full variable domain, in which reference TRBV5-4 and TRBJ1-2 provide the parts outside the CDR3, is ETGVTQSPTHLIKTRGQQVTLRCSSQSGHNTVSWYQQALGQGPQFIFQYYREEENGRGNFPPRFSGLQFPNYSSELNVNALELDDSALYLCASSLGQKNYGYTFGSGTRLTVV.

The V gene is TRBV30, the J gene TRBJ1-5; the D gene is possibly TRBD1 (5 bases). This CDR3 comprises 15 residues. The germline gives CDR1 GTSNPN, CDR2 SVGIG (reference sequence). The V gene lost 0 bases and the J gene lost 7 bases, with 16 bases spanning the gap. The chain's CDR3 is CAWSVGPGSRQPQHF. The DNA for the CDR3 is TGTGCCTGGAGTGTAGGCCCAGGGTCTAGGCAGCCCCAGCATTTT.

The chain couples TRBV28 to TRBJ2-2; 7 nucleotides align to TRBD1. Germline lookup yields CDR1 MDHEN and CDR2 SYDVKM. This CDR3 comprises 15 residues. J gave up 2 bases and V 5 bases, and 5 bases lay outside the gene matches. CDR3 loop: CASSATGDNTGELFF. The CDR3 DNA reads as TGTGCCAGCAGTGCCACAGGGGATAACACCGGGGAGCTGTTTTTT.

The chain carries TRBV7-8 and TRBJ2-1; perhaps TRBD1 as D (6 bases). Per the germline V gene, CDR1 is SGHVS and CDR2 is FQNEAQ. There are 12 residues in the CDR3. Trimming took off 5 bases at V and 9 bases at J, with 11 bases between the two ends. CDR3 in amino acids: CASSPMGAEQFF. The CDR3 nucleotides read TGTGCCAGCAGCCCCATGGGGGCTGAGCAGTTCTTC.

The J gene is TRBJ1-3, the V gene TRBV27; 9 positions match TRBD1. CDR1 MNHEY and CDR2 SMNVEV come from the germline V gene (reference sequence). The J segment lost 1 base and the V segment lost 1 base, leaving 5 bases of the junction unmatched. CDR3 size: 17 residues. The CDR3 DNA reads TGTGCCAGCAGTTTATTGGGACAGGGAGGATCTGGAAACACCATATATTTT. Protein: CASSLLGQGGSGNTIYF.

CDR3 residues: CASQRREGRDTQYF. Written as DNA, the CDR3 is TGTGCCAGCCAAAGGAGGGAGGGCCGGGATACGCAGTATTTT. The V call is TRBV7-9, the J call TRBJ2-3, with 7 bases fitting TRBD2. This CDR3 comprises 14 residues. Germline CDR1 reads SEHNR; CDR2 reads FQNEAQ (reference sequence). With 8 bases clipped from V and 6 bases from J, the junction kept 11 bases outside the gene matches.

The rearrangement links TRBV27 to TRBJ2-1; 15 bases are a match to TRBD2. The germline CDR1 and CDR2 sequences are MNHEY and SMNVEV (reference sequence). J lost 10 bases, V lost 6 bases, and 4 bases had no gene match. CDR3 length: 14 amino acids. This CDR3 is CASSYGLAGGEQFF. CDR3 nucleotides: TGTGCCAGCAGCTATGGACTAGCGGGAGGGGAGCAGTTCTTC.

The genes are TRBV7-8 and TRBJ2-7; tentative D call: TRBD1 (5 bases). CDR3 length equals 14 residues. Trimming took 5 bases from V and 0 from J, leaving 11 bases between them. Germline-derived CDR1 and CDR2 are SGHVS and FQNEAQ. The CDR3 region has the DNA TGTGCCAGCAGCCCCGGCAGGGCCTCCTACGAGCAGTACTTC. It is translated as CASSPGRASYEQYF.

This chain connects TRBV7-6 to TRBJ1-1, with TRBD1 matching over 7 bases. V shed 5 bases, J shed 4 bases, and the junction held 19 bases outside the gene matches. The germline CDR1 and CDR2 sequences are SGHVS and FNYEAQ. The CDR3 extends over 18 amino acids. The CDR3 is CASSTIPGQKGRGTEAFF. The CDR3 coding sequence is TGTGCCAGCAGCACGATTCCGGGACAGAAAGGAAGAGGCACTGAAGCTTTCTTT. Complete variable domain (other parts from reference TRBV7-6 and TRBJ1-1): GAGVSQSPRYKVTKRGQDVALRCDPISGHVSLYWYRQALGQGPEFLTYFNYEAQQDKSGLPNDRFSAERPEGSISTLTIQRTEQRDSAMYRCASSTIPGQKGRGTEAFFGQGTRLTVV.

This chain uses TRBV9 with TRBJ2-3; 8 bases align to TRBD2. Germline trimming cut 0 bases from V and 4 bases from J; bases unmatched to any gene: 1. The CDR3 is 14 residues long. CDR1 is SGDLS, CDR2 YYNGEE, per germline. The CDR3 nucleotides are TGTGCCAGCAGCGTAGTTAGCGGGGCAGATACGCAGTATTTT. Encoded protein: CASSVVSGADTQYF.